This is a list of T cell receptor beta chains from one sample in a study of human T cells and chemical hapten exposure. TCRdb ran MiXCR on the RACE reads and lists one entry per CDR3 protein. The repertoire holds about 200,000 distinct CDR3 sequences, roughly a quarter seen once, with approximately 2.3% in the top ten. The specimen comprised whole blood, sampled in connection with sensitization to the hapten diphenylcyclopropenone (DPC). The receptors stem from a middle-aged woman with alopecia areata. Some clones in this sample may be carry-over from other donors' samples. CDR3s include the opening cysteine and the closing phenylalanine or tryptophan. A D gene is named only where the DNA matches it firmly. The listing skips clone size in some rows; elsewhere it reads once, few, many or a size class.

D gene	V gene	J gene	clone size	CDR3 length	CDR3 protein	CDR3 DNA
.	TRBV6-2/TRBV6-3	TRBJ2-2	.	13	CASSYSWAGELFF	TGTGCCAGCAGTTACTCCTGGGCCGGGGAGCTGTTTTTT
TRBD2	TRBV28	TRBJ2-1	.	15	CASRGRRERYNEQFF	TGTGCCAGCAGGGGACGGCGGGAGAGGTACAATGAGCAGTTCTTC
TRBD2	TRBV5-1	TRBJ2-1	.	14	CASTPGLAGNEQFF	TGCGCCAGCACGCCGGGACTAGCGGGGAATGAGCAGTTCTTC
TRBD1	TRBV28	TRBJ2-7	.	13	CASYGTEQYEQYF	TGTGCCAGCTACGGGACAGAACAATACGAGCAGTACTTC
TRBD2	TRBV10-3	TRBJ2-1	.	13	CAYALAGANEQFF	TGTGCTTACGCACTAGCGGGAGCGAATGAGCAGTTCTTC
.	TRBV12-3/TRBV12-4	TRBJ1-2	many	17	CASSLSGVIPTSYGYTF	TGTGCCAGCAGTTTATCGGGTGTCATCCCGACATCCTATGGCTACACCTTC
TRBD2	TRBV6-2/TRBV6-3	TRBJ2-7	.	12	CASSREVYEQYF	TGTGCCAGCAGTCGGGAGGTCTACGAGCAGTACTTC
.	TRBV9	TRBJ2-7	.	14	CASSVGWGAYEQYF	TGTGCCAGCAGCGTAGGGTGGGGGGCCTACGAGCAGTACTTC
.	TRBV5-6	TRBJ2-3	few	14	CASSLPGARDTQYF	TGTGCCAGCAGCCTCCCCGGGGCTAGAGATACGCAGTATTTT
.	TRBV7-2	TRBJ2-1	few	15	CASSFSSDHYNEQFF	TGTGCCAGCAGCTTTAGCTCTGACCACTACAATGAGCAGTTCTTC
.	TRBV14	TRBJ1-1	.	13	CASSQEIWNEAFF	TGTGCCAGCAGCCAAGAAATCTGGAATGAAGCTTTCTTT
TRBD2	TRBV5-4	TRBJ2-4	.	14	CASSLAGGLDIQYF	TGTGCCAGCAGCTTGGCGGGAGGTCTGGACATTCAGTACTTC
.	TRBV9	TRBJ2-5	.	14	CASSRSSEIETQYF	TGTGCCAGCAGCAGGTCTAGCGAGATAGAGACCCAGTACTTC
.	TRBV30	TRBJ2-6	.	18	CAWSISGGRYSGANVLTF	TGTGCCTGGAGCATATCGGGCGGACGTTACTCTGGGGCCAACGTCCTGACTTTC
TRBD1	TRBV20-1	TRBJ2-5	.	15	CSAQVPGQGMGTQYF	TGCAGTGCTCAAGTCCCGGGACAGGGAATGGGGACCCAGTACTTC
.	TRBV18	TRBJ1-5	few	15	CASSPEQLVGQPQHF	TGTGCCAGCTCACCAGAACAGCTCGTCGGACAGCCCCAGCATTTT
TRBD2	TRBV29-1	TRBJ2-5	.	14	CSVGRGGGKETQYF	TGCAGCGTTGGCCGAGGCGGGGGAAAAGAGACCCAGTACTTC
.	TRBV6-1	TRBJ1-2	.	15	CASSDSHTGVVGYTF	TGTGCCAGCAGTGACTCTCATACAGGCGTAGTTGGCTACACCTTC
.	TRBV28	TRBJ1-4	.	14	CASSSAGSSEKLFF	TGTGCCAGCAGCTCGGCGGGGTCGAGTGAAAAACTGTTTTTT
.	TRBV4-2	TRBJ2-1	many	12	CASSQGIDEQFF	TGTGCCAGCAGCCAAGGAATAGATGAGCAGTTCTTC
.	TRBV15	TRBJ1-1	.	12	CAAGRGNTEAFF	TGTGCCGCCGGTAGGGGCAACACTGAAGCTTTCTTT
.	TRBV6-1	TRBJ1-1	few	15	CASSLQDRAGTEAFF	TGTGCCAGCAGTCTACAAGACCGGGCTGGCACTGAAGCTTTCTTT
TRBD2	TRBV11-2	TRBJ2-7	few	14	CASSFSGKTYEQYF	TGTGCCAGCAGCTTTAGCGGGAAGACCTACGAGCAGTACTTC
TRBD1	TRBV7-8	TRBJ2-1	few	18	CASSLAFLGTGSYNEQFF	TGTGCCAGCAGCTTAGCTTTTTTAGGGACAGGGTCCTACAATGAGCAGTTCTTC
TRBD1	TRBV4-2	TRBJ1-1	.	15	CASSPQGARGTEAFF	TGTGCCAGCAGCCCACAGGGGGCTCGGGGCACTGAAGCTTTCTTT
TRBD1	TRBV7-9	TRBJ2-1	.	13	CASKGTGGTEQFF	TGTGCCAGCAAAGGGACAGGGGGCACTGAGCAGTTCTTC
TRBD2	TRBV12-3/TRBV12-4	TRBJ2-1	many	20	CASSLRSGLVMRRSYNEQFF	TGTGCCAGCAGTTTACGGTCGGGACTAGTAATGCGGAGGTCCTACAATGAGCAGTTCTTC
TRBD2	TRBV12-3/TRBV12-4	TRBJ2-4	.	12	CASSFARGVQYF	TGTGCCAGCAGTTTTGCACGGGGGGTTCAGTACTTC
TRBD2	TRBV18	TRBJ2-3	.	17	CASSGGTSGSGTDTQYF	TGTGCCAGCTCCGGTGGGACTAGCGGGAGTGGCACAGATACGCAGTATTTT
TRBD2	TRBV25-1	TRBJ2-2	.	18	CASSESRWTSGSVRELFF	TGTGCCAGCAGTGAATCGCGGTGGACTAGCGGGAGTGTGCGGGAGCTGTTTTTT
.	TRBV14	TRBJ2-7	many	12	CASSPANYEQYF	TGTGCCAGCAGCCCCGCCAACTACGAGCAGTACTTC
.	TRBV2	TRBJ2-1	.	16	CASSEWDTSSYNEQFF	TGTGCCAGCAGTGAATGGGACACCAGCTCCTACAATGAGCAGTTCTTC
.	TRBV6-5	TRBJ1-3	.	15	CASSYRDGSGNTIYF	TGTGCCAGCAGTTACCGGGACGGCTCTGGAAACACCATATATTTT
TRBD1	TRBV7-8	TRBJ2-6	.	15	CASLGDSSGANVLTF	TGTGCCAGCCTAGGGGACAGCTCTGGGGCCAACGTCCTGACTTTC
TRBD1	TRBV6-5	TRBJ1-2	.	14	CATRGQGIFYGYTF	TGTGCCACCCGGGGACAGGGAATTTTCTATGGCTACACCTTC
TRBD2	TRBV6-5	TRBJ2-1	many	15	CASSRGTSGRLEQFF	TGTGCCAGCAGTCGAGGGACTAGCGGGAGACTTGAGCAGTTCTTC
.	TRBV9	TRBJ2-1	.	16	CASAPTGSSSYNEQFF	TGTGCCAGCGCTCCTACAGGGTCTAGCTCCTACAATGAGCAGTTCTTC
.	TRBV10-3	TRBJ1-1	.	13	CAISERQNTEAFF	TGTGCCATCAGTGAAAGACAGAACACTGAAGCTTTCTTT
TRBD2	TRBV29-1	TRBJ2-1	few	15	CSVRGGGSGFTEQFF	TGCAGCGTGCGGGGGGGCGGGAGTGGGTTTACTGAGCAGTTCTTC
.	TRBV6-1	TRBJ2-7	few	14	CASAFRDGTYEQYF	TGTGCCAGCGCTTTCCGGGACGGAACCTACGAGCAGTACTTC
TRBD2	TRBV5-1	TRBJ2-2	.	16	CASSLGVAGVPGELFF	TGCGCCAGCAGCTTGGGGGTAGCGGGAGTACCCGGGGAGCTGTTTTTT
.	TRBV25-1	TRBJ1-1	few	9	CATPGEAFF	TGTGCCACCCCGGGTGAAGCTTTCTTT
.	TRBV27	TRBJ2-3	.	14	CASSPRQGTDTQYF	TGTGCCAGCAGTCCCCGACAGGGCACAGATACGCAGTATTTT
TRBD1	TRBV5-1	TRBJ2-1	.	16	CASSLAGTGVRDEQFF	TGCGCCAGCAGCTTGGCCGGGACAGGGGTAAGGGATGAGCAGTTCTTC